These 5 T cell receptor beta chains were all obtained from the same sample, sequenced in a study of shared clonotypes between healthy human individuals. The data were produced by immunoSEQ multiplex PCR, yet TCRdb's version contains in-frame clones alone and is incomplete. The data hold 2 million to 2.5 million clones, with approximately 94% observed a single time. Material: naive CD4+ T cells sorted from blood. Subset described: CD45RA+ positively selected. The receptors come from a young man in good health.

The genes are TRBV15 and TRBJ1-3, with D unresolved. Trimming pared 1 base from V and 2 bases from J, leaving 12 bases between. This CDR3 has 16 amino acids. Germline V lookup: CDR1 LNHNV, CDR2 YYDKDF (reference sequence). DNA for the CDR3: TGTGCCACCAGCAGAGGGAGGGATTTACCTGGAAACACCATATATTTT. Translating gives CATSRGRDLPGNTIYF.

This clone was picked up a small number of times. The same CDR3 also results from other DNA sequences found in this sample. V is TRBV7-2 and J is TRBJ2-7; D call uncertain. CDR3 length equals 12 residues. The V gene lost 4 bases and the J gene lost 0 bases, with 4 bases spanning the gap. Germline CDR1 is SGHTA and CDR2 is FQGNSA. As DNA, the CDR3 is TGTGCCAGCAGCTCCTACTCCTACGAGCAGTACTTC. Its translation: CASSSYSYEQYF.

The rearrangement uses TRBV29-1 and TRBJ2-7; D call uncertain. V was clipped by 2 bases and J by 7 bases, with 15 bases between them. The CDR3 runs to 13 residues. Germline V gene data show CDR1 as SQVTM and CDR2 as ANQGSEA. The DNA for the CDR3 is TGCAGCGTTGAACGAGGCCTTACCGGGGAGCAGTACTTC. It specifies CSVERGLTGEQYF.

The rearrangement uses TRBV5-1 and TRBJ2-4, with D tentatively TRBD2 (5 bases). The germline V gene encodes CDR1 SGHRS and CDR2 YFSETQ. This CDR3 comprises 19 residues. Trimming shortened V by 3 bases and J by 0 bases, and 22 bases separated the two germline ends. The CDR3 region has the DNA TGCGCCAGCAGCTCCTTGGGCGAGGGAGCGGCCCGAGCCAAAAACATTCAGTACTTC. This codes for CASSSLGEGAARAKNIQYF.

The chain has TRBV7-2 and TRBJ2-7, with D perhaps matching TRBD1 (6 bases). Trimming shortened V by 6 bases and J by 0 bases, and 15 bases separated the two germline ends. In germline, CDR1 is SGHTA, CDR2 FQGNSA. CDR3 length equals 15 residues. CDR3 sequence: CASSTQGLSSYEQYF. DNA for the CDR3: TGTGCCAGCAGTACCCAGGGGCTAAGCTCCTACGAGCAGTACTTC.